Following are 21 T cell receptor beta chains from one sample sequenced in a study of T cell repertoires in cytomegalovirus infection. TCRdb reanalysed the reads using MiXCR and keeps one entry per CDR3 protein. The top ten clones hold about half of a sample with a few hundred thousand distinct CDR3 sequences, 35% to 50% of them seen once. These receptors' antigens are unknown. This sample comprised cultured PBMCs, obtained from culture after CMV antigen stimulation. Source of these receptors: a human donor in good health (CMV status not recorded). Some clones in this sample may be carry-over from other donors' samples.

The V call is TRBV19, the J call TRBJ1-5; maybe TRBD1 (6 bases). The CDR3 totals 14 residues. V was clipped by 5 bases and J by 5 bases, with 13 bases between them. Looked up from germline, CDR1 is LNHDA and CDR2 is SQIVND (reference sequence). This CDR3 reads CASSLQGSDQPQHF. The CDR3 DNA reads TGTGCCAGTAGTTTACAGGGTTCCGATCAGCCCCAGCATTTT.

The chain is built from TRBV7-2 and TRBJ2-1, with D perhaps matching TRBD2 (6 bases). The CDR3 is 13 residues long. The ends were cut back, 3 bases at V and 7 bases at J, with 10 bases in the middle. The V gene's germline CDR1 is SGHTA and CDR2 FQGNSA. CDR3 region: CASSFRGSNEQFF. In DNA form, the CDR3 reads TGTGCCAGCAGCTTTCGGGGGTCAAATGAGCAGTTCTTC. The whole variable domain, remainder taken from reference TRBV7-2 and TRBJ2-1, is GAGVSQSPSNKVTEKGKDVELRCDPISGHTALYWYRQSLGQGLEFLIYFQGNSAPDKSGLPSDRFSAERTGGSVSTLTIQRTQQEDSAVYLCASSFRGSNEQFFGPGTRLTVL.

This clonotype was seen a few times. The J gene is TRBJ1-2, the V gene TRBV12-3 or TRBV12-4; no clear D gene. The CDR3 sequence is 13 residues long. V was cut by 6 bases and J by 7 bases, with 15 bases left in between. CDR3 sequence: CASSPDANGGYTF. As DNA, the CDR3 is TGTGCCAGCAGCCCCGATGCAAACGGTGGCTACACCTTC.

This chain links TRBV2 with TRBJ2-1; 9 nucleotides match TRBD2. The CDR3 has 14 amino acids. J gave up 6 bases and V 6 bases, and 6 bases lay outside the gene matches. CDR1 is SNHLY, CDR2 FYNNEI, per germline. The CDR3 loop reads CASRKVAGVNEQFF. CDR3 nucleotide sequence: TGTGCCAGCAGGAAGGTAGCGGGAGTCAATGAGCAGTTCTTC.

The rearrangement joins TRBV27 to TRBJ2-7; a weak D match, TRBD2 (5 bases). Germline-derived CDR1 and CDR2 are MNHEY and SMNVEV (reference sequence). CDR3 size: 18 residues. Trimming took off 3 bases at V and 0 bases at J, with 21 bases between the two ends. The CDR3 loop is CASSFRVMTGYNSYEQYF. The CDR3 nucleotides read TGTGCCAGCAGTTTTAGGGTGATGACGGGATATAACTCCTACGAGCAGTACTTC.

The rearrangement joins TRBV7-9 to TRBJ1-3; D remains ambiguous. The CDR3 has 15 amino acids. V shed 11 bases and J shed 0 bases, with 17 bases lying between them. Germline V gives CDR1 SEHNR, CDR2 FQNEAQ (reference sequence). CDR3 amino acids: CADSELTISGNTIYF. CDR3 nucleotides: TGTGCCGACTCGGAGTTGACAATCTCTGGAAACACCATATATTTT.

This chain connects TRBV6-5 to TRBJ2-1; 9 nucleotides align to TRBD2. The germline gives CDR1 MNHEY, CDR2 SVGAGI. Unmatched junction bases numbered 7, after V lost 7 bases and J lost 6 bases. CDR3 length: 14 amino acids. The CDR3 here is CASKPGLALNEQFF. The CDR3 DNA sequence: TGTGCCAGCAAACCGGGACTAGCTCTCAATGAGCAGTTCTTC.

V gene TRBV19 combines with J gene TRBJ2-3, with D possibly being TRBD1 or TRBD2 (5 bases each). The V end lost 5 bases, the J end lost 1 base, and 13 bases lay between the germline ends. The germline V gene has CDR1 LNHDA and CDR2 SQIVND (reference sequence). This CDR3 has 15 amino acids. This CDR3 is CASSLPGRGTDTQYF. The CDR3, as DNA: TGTGCCAGTAGTCTTCCGGGGCGCGGCACAGATACGCAGTATTTT.

There are a few counts of this clonotype. This sequence joins TRBV11-2 and TRBJ1-5, with D hard to call. Germline V gives CDR1 SGHAT, CDR2 FQNNGV. CDR3 length equals 14 residues. The V and J ends lost 0 bases and 6 bases respectively, with 9 bases between them. The CDR3 DNA reads TGTGCCAGCAGCTTAGATCGCTTAGGTCAGCCCCAGCATTTT. It translates to CASSLDRLGQPQHF.

J is TRBJ2-3 and V is TRBV20-1; 7 bases map to TRBD1. Germline CDR1 reads DFQATT; CDR2 reads SNEGSKA (reference sequence). The CDR3 sequence is 13 residues long. J gave up 6 bases and V 6 bases, and 9 bases lay outside the gene matches. CDR3 nucleotides: TGCAGTGCCCCCAGGGGGTCTGTGGATACGCAGTATTTT. Translation gives CSAPRGSVDTQYF.

This clonotype has a handful of counts. The J gene is TRBJ1-2, the V gene TRBV10-2, with a tentative D call TRBD1 (5 bases). V lost 11 bases and J 5 bases, leaving 24 bases between the germline ends. Germline lookup yields CDR1 WSHSY and CDR2 SAAADI. The CDR3 loop spans 15 amino acids. The CDR3 DNA sequence: TGCGCCGCACGCGGCGGACGGCAGGGAGTTTATGGCTACACCTTC. It encodes CAARGGRQGVYGYTF.

This clonotype was counted only a few times. The V call is TRBV7-2, the J call TRBJ2-6; no definite D call. V was pared by 4 bases and J by 4 bases, with 11 bases between. The CDR3 extends over 15 amino acids. Germline-derived CDR1 and CDR2 are SGHTA and FQGNSA. CDR3 sequence (DNA): TGTGCCAGCAGCTCTCGGAACGTCGGGGCCAACGTCCTGACTTTC. It specifies CASSSRNVGANVLTF.

The rearrangement joins TRBV5-4 to TRBJ2-3; D unresolved. The CDR3 length is 14 residues. Trimming took 3 bases from V and 4 from J, leaving 12 bases between them. Germline lookup yields CDR1 SGHNT and CDR2 YYREEE (reference sequence). CDR3 loop: CASSSASTADTQYF. Here the CDR3 DNA reads TGTGCCAGCAGCTCGGCTAGTACGGCAGATACGCAGTATTTT.

This clonotype appeared many times. This chain joins TRBV11-2 and TRBJ2-1; D remains ambiguous. The CDR3 contains 12 residues. Germline V gene lookup returns CDR1 SGHAT and CDR2 FQNNGV. Trimming removed 5 bases from V and 4 bases from J, with 6 bases in between. The CDR3 loop reads CASSRGYNEQFF. DNA of the CDR3: TGTGCCAGCAGCCGCGGATACAATGAGCAGTTCTTC.

This clonotype showed up just a few times. The rearrangement links TRBV7-2 to TRBJ2-1; D is ambiguous. The germline CDR1 and CDR2 sequences are SGHTA and FQGNSA. Deletions cut 6 bases from V and 11 bases from J, with 17 bases between. The CDR3 consists of 13 residues. DNA of the CDR3: TGTGCCAGCAGGAAAGAGTTCCAAGCAAAGCAGTTCTTC. Protein product: CASRKEFQAKQFF.

This rearrangement joins TRBV7-4 to TRBJ2-3; no firm D call. Germline V gene sequence: CDR1 SGHVT, CDR2 SQSDAQ. The CDR3 sequence is 16 residues long. V was cut by 1 base and J by 3 bases, with 14 bases left in between. CDR3 nucleotides: TGTGCCAGCAGCTTAGGGTTTTCGGTCCTGACAGATACGCAGTATTTT. It translates to CASSLGFSVLTDTQYF. The entire variable domain, with the rest obtained from reference TRBV7-4 and TRBJ2-3, is as follows: GAGVSQSPRYKVAKRGRDVALRCDSISGHVTLYWYRQTLGQGSEVLTYSQSDAQRDKSGRPSGRFSAERPERSVSTLKIQRTEQGDSAVYLCASSLGFSVLTDTQYFGPGTRLTVL.

The gene calls are TRBV20-1 and TRBJ1-6, with 8 positions matching TRBD1. This CDR3 is built from 17 residues. CDR1 and CDR2 (germline): DFQATT, SNEGSKA (reference sequence). The J segment lost 5 bases and the V segment lost 5 bases, leaving 14 bases of the junction unmatched. CDR3 sequence (DNA): TGCAGTGCTCTTGGACAGGGTTCATCAGAGAATAATTCACCCCTCCACTTT. As protein: CSALGQGSSENNSPLHF.

There are a few counts of this clonotype. V gene TRBV20-1 combines with J gene TRBJ2-7, with D tentatively TRBD1 (5 bases). The CDR3 covers 12 residues. CDR1 is DFQATT, CDR2 SNEGSKA, per germline (reference sequence). Trimming took 4 bases from V and 1 from J, leaving 8 bases between them. CDR3 DNA sequence: TGCAGTGCTACTGACAGATCCTACGAGCAGTACTTC. Its translation: CSATDRSYEQYF.

This clonotype was observed a few times. The chain recombines TRBV6-4 with TRBJ1-5; 9 bases agree with TRBD1. The CDR3 consists of 13 residues. In germline, CDR1 is MRHNA, CDR2 SNTAGT. V was pared by 6 bases and J by 11 bases, with 8 bases of the junction left unmatched. The CDR3, as DNA: TGTGCCAGCAGCGAGGACAGGGGAGGGACCCAGCATTTT. Encoded protein: CASSEDRGGTQHF.

The chain combines TRBV7-9 with TRBJ1-5; no clear D. Germline values: CDR1 SEHNR, CDR2 FQNEAQ (reference sequence). The CDR3 loop spans 16 amino acids. V gave up 3 bases and J gave up 2 bases, with 14 bases separating them. CDR3 nucleotides: TGTGCCAGCAGCTTTTGGGGAAAAAGGGGCAATCAGCCCCAGCATTTT. Encoded protein: CASSFWGKRGNQPQHF.

This clonotype was observed a handful of times. This chain connects TRBV7-2 to TRBJ1-5; TRBD1 is a possible D gene (6 bases). The germline gives CDR1 SGHTA, CDR2 FQGNSA. The CDR3 has 16 residues. V was trimmed by 3 bases and J by 0 bases, leaving 12 bases between them. CDR3 coding DNA: TGTGCCAGCAGCTTTTCAGGGGAGAATAGCAATCAGCCCCAGCATTTT. Translated, it gives CASSFSGENSNQPQHF.